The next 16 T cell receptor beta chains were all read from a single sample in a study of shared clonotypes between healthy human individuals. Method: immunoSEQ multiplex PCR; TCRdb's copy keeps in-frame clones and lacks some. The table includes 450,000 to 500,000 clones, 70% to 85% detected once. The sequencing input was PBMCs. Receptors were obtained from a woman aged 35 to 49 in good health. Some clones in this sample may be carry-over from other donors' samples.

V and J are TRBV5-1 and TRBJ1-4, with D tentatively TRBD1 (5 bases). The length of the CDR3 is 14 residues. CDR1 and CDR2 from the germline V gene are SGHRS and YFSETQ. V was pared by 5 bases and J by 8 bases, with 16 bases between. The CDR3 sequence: CASREGKTREKLFF. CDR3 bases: TGCGCCAGCAGGGAGGGGAAGACCCGAGAAAAACTGTTTTTT. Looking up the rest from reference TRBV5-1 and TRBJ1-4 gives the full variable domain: KAGVTQTPRYLIKTRGQQVTLSCSPISGHRSVSWYQQTPGQGLQFLFEYFSETQRNKGNFPGRFSGRQFSNSRSEMNVSTLELGDSALYLCASREGKTREKLFFGSGTQLSVL.

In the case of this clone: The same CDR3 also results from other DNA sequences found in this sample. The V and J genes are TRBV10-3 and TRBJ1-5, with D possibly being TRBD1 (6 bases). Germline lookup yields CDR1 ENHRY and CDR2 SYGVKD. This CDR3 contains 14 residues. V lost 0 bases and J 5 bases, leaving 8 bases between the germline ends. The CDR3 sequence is CAISESEGDQPQHF. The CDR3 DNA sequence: TGTGCCATCAGTGAGTCAGAGGGGGATCAGCCCCAGCATTTT.

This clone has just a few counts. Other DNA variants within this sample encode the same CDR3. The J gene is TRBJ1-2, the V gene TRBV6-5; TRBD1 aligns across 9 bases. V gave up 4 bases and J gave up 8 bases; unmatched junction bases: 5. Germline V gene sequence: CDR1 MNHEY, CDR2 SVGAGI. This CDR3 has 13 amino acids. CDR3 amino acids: CASSWSGQGGYTF. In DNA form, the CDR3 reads TGTGCCAGCAGTTGGTCGGGACAGGGAGGCTACACCTTC.

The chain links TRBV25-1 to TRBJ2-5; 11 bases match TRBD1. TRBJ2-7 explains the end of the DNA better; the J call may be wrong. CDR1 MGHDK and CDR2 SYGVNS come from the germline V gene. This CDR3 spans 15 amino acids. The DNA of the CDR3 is TGTGCCAGCAGTGAGTTCGGGACAGGGGGCTACGAGCAGTACTTC. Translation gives CASSEFGTGGYEQYF.

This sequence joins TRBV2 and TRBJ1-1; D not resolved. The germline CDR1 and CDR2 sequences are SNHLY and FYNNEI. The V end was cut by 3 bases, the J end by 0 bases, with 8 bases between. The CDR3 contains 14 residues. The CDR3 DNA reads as TGTGCCAGCAGTGACTCCAGGTTGAACACTGAAGCTTTCTTT. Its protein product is CASSDSRLNTEAFF.

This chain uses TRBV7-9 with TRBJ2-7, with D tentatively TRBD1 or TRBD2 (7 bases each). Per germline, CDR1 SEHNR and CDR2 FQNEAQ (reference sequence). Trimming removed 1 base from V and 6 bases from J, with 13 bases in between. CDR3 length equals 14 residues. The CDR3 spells CASSLEGRGGEQYF. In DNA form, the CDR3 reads TGTGCCAGCAGCTTAGAAGGCAGGGGGGGCGAGCAGTACTTC.

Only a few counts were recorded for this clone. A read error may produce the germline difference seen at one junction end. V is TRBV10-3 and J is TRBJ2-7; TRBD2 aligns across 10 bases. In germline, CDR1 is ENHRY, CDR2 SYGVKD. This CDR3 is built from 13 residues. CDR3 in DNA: TGTGCCATCAGTGACATCCCCACTAGCGGGATCCACTTC. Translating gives CAISDIPTSGIHF.

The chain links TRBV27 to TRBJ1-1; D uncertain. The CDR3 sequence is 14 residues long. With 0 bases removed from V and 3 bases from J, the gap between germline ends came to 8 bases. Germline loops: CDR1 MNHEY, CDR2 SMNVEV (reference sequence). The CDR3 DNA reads TGTGCCAGCAGTTTATCCGGTGCGTACACTGAAGCTTTCTTT. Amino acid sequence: CASSLSGAYTEAFF.

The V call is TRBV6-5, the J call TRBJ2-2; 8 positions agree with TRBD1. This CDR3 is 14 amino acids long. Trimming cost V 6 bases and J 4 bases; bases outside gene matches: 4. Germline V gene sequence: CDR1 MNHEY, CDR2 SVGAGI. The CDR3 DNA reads TGTGCCAGCAGCCCGGACAGGGCCACCGGGGAGCTGTTTTTT. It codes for CASSPDRATGELFF.

CDR3 residues: CASSKAERVKSNQPQHF. The CDR3, as DNA: TGTGCCAGCAGCAAAGCGGAAAGGGTGAAAAGCAATCAGCCCCAGCATTTT. The rearrangement links TRBV21-1 to TRBJ1-5. TRBV21-1 is a known pseudogene. The CDR3 runs to 17 residues.

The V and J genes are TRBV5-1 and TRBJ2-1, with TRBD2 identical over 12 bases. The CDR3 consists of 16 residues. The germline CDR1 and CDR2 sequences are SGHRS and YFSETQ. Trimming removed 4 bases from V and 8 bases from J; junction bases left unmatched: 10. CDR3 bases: TGCGCCAGCAGCCTACCTCTAGCGGGAGGGGTCGATGAGCAGTTCTTC. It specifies CASSLPLAGGVDEQFF.

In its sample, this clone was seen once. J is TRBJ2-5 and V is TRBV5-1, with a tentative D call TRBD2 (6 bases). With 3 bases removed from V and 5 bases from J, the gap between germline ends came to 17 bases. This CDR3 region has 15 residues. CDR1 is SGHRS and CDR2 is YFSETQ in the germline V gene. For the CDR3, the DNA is TGCGCCAGCAGCTCTTTGGGGGGTTTTCAGGAGACCCAGTACTTC. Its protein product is CASSSLGGFQETQYF.

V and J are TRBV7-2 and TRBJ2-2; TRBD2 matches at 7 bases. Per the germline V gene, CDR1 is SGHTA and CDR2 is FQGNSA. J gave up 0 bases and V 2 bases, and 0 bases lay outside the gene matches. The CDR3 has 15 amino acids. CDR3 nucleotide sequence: TGTGCCAGCAGCTTAAGCGGGGCGAACACCGGGGAGCTGTTTTTT. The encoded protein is CASSLSGANTGELFF. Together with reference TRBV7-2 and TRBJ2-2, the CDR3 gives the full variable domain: GAGVSQSPSNKVTEKGKDVELRCDPISGHTALYWYRQSLGQGLEFLIYFQGNSAPDKSGLPSDRFSAERTGGSVSTLTIQRTQQEDSAVYLCASSLSGANTGELFFGEGSRLTVL.

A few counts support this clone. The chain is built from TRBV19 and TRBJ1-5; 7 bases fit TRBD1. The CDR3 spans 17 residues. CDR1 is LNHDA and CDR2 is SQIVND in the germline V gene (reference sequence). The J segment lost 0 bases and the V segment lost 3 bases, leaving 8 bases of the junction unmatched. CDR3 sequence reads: CASSIPYRGDSNQPQHF. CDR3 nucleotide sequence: TGTGCCAGTAGTATCCCCTACAGGGGCGATAGCAATCAGCCCCAGCATTTT.

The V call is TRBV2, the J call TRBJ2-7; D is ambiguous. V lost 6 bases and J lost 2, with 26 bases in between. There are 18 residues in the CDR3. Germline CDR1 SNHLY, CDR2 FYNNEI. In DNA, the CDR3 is TGTGCCAGCAGAGGTGGGCCCCGGTCCGATGCGTGGACCTACGAGCAGTACTTC. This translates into CASRGGPRSDAWTYEQYF.

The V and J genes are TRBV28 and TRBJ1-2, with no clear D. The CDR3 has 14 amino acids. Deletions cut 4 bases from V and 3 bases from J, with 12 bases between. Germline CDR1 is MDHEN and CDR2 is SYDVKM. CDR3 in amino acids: CASSSDTDYYGYTF. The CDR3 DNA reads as TGTGCCAGCAGTTCCGACACAGACTACTATGGCTACACCTTC.